A selection of T cell receptor beta chains follows, all from one sample in a study of blood T cell repertoires in COVID-19. TCRdb keeps only in-frame clones here, not all; method: immunoSEQ multiplex PCR. Of about 120,000 clones in the sample, about four fifths are singletons; the top ten hold about 12%. Material for sequencing was peripheral blood. The receptor set was obtained from a human donor in a cohort sampled during active COVID-19. The conserved cysteine and the conserved F or W are not part of the CDR3 here. Clone size is not always given. Where it is, it says once, few, many or a class for expanded clones.

clone_size: .; v_call: TRBV11-2; cdr3_aa: ASRSEGSYEQY
clone_size: .; v_call: TRBV6-1; cdr3_aa: ASSELAGVSYEQY
clone_size: .; v_call: TRBV5-4; cdr3_aa: ASSPGSRAGELF
clone_size: .; v_call: TRBV3-1/TRBV3-2; cdr3_aa: ASSQAGTGHNEQF
clone_size: few; v_call: TRBV27; cdr3_aa: ASRGDLAGGHLNEQF
clone_size: .; v_call: TRBV4-3; cdr3_aa: ASSRGGEGEQY
clone_size: .; v_call: TRBV21-1; cdr3_aa: ASSAMVGGAVLDEQF
clone_size: .; v_call: TRBV1; cdr3_aa: TSSQIWAWSSGEDT
clone_size: .; v_call: TRBV7-8; cdr3_aa: ASSLALAGAYEQY
clone_size: .; v_call: TRBV3-1/TRBV3-2; cdr3_aa: ASSRGTRADTQY
clone_size: .; v_call: TRBV6-2/TRBV6-3; cdr3_aa: ASSYASGGTGNEQY
clone_size: .; v_call: TRBV6-6; cdr3_aa: ASSYLSPYNSPLH
clone_size: .; v_call: TRBV25-1; cdr3_aa: ASSESAVFPGKLF
clone_size: once; v_call: TRBV5-4; cdr3_aa: ASSLGLADEQY
clone_size: .; v_call: TRBV28; cdr3_aa: ASSFWQGATYEQY
clone_size: .; v_call: TRBV10-3; cdr3_aa: AVQGSGNTIY
clone_size: .; v_call: TRBV14; cdr3_aa: ASSQQGAGGELF
clone_size: .; v_call: TRBV18; cdr3_aa: ASSGGRDTEAF
clone_size: once; v_call: TRBV12-3/TRBV12-4; cdr3_aa: ASNWQNQETQY
clone_size: .; v_call: TRBV18; cdr3_aa: ASLQDRATDTQY
clone_size: .; v_call: TRBV2; cdr3_aa: ASLREEGYEQY
clone_size: once; v_call: TRBV5-1; cdr3_aa: ASSPQYQETQY
clone_size: .; v_call: TRBV27; cdr3_aa: ASSLRGQLGSYEQY